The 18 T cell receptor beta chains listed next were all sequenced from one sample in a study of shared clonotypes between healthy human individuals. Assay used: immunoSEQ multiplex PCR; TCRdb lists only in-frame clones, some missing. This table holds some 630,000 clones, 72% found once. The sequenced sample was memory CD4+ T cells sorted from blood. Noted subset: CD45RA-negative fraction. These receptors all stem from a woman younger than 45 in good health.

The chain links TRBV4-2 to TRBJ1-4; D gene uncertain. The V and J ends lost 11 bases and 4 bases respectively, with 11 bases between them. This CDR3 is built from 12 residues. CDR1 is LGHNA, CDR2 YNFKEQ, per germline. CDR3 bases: TGTGCCCTCCCCCGGTTTAATGAAAAACTGTTTTTT. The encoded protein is CALPRFNEKLFF.

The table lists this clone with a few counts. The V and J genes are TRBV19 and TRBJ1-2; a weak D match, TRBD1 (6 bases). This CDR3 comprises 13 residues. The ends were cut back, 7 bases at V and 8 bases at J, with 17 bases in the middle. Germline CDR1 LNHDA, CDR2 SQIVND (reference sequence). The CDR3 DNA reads TGTGCCAGTACCCCGGGGGCTCACTTGGGCTACACCTTC. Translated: CASTPGAHLGYTF.

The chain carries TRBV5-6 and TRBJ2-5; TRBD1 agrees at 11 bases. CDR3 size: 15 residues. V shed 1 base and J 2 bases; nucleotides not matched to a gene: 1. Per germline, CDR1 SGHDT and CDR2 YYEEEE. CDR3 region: CASSLWDRGQETQYF. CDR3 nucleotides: TGTGCCAGCAGCTTGTGGGACAGGGGGCAAGAGACCCAGTACTTC. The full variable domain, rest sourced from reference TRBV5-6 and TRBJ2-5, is DAGVTQSPTHLIKTRGQQVTLRCSPKSGHDTVSWYQQALGQGPQFIFQYYEEEERQRGNFPDRFSGHQFPNYSSELNVNALLLGDSALYLCASSLWDRGQETQYFGPGTRLLVL.

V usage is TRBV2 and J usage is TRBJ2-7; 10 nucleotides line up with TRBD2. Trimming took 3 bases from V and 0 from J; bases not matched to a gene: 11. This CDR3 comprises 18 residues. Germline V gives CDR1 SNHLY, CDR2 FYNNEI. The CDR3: CASSDLGLAGGLSYEQYF. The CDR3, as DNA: TGTGCCAGCAGTGACCTAGGGTTAGCGGGAGGCCTCTCCTACGAGCAGTACTTC.

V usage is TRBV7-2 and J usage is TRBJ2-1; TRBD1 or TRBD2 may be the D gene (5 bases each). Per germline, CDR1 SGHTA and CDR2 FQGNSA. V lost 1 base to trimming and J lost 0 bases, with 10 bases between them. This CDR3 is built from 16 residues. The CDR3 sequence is CASSLVGTSSYNEQFF. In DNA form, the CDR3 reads TGTGCCAGCAGCTTAGTAGGGACCAGCTCCTACAATGAGCAGTTCTTC. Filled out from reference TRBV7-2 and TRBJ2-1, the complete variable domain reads GAGVSQSPSNKVTEKGKDVELRCDPISGHTALYWYRQSLGQGLEFLIYFQGNSAPDKSGLPSDRFSAERTGGSVSTLTIQRTQQEDSAVYLCASSLVGTSSYNEQFFGPGTRLTVL.

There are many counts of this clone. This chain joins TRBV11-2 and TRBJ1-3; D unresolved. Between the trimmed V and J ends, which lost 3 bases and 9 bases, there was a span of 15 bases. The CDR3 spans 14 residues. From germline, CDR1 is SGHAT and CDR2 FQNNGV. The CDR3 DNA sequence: TGTGCCAGCAGCTTGTCCGATCAAACGGGCACCATATATTTT. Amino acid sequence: CASSLSDQTGTIYF.

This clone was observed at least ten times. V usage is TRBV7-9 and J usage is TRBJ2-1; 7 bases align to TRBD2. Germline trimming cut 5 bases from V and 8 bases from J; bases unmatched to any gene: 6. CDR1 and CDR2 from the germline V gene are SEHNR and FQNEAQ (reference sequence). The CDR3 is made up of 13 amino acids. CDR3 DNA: TGTGCCAGCAGCCTAGGGACTACCGATGAGCAGTTCTTC. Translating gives CASSLGTTDEQFF.

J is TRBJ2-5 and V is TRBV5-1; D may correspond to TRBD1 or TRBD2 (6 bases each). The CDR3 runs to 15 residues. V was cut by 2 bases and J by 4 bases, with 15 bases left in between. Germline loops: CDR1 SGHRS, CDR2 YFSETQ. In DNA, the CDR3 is TGCGCCAGCAGCTTCGGAGCGGAGGGGGGAGAGACCCAGTACTTC. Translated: CASSFGAEGGETQYF.

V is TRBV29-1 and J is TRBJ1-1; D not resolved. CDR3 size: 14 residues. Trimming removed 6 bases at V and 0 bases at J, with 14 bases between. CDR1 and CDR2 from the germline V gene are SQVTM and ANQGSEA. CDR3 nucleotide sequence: TGCAGCGTGATAGCTCGCGGGTTGAACACTGAAGCTTTCTTT. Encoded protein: CSVIARGLNTEAFF.

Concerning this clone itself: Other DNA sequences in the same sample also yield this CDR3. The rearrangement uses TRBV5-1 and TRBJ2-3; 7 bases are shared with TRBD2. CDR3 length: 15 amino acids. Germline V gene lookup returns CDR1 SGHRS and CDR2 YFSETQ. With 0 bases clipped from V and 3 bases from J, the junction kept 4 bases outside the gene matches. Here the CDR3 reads CASSLVAGATDTQYF. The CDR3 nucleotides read TGCGCCAGCAGCTTGGTGGCGGGAGCGACAGATACGCAGTATTTT.

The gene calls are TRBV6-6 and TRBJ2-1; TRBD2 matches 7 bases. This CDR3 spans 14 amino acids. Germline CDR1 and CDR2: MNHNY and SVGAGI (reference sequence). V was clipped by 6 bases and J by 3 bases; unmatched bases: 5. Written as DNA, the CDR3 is TGTGCCAGCAGACCGGGAGGAGGCTACAATGAGCAGTTCTTC. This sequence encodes CASRPGGGYNEQFF.

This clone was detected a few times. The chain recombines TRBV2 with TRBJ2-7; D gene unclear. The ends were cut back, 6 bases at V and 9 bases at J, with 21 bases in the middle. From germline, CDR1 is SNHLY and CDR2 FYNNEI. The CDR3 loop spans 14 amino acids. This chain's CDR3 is CASSQLQPFARQYF. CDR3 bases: TGTGCCAGCAGCCAATTACAACCATTTGCTCGGCAGTACTTC.

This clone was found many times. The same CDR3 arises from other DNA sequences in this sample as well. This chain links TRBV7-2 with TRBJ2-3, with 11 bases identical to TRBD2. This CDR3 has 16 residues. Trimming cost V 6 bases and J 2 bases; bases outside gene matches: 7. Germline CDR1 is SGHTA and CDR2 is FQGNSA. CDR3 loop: CASRTKLAGATDTQYF. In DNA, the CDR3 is TGTGCCAGCAGGACTAAACTAGCGGGGGCCACAGATACGCAGTATTTT.

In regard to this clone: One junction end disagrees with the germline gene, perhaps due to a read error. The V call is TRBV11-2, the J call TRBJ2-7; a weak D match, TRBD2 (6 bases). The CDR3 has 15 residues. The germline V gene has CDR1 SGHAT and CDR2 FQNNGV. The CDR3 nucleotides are TGCGCCAGCAGCTTGGAGGGCAGACTCTCCTACGAGCAGTACTTC. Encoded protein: CASSLEGRLSYEQYF.

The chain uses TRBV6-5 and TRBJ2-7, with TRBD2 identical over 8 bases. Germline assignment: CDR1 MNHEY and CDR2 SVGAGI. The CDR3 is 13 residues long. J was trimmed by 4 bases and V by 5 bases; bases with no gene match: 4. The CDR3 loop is CASSQAGVYEQYF. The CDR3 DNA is TGTGCCAGCAGTCAAGCGGGAGTGTACGAGCAGTACTTC.

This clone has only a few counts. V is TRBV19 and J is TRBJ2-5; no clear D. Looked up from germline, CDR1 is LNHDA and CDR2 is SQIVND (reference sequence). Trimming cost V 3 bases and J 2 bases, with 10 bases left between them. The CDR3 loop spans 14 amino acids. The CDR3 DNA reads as TGTGCCAGTAGTATGAGAGAACAACAAGAGACCCAGTACTTC. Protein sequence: CASSMREQQETQYF.

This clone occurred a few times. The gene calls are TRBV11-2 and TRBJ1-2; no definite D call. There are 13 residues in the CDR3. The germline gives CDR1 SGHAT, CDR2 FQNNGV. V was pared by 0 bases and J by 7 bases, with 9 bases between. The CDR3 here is CASSLDARGGYTF. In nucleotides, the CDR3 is TGTGCCAGCAGCTTAGATGCCCGAGGTGGCTACACCTTC.

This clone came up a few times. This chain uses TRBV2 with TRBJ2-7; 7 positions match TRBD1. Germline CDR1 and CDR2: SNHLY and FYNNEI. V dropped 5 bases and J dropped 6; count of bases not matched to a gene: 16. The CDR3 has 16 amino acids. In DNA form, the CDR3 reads TGTGCCAGCAGTCGATCTGACAGGGCGGGTATGGGCGAGCAGTACTTC. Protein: CASSRSDRAGMGEQYF. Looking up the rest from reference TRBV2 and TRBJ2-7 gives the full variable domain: EPEVTQTPSHQVTQMGQEVILRCVPISNHLYFYWYRQILGQKVEFLVSFYNNEISEKSEIFDDQFSVERPDGSNFTLKIRSTKLEDSAMYFCASSRSDRAGMGEQYFGPGTRLTVT.